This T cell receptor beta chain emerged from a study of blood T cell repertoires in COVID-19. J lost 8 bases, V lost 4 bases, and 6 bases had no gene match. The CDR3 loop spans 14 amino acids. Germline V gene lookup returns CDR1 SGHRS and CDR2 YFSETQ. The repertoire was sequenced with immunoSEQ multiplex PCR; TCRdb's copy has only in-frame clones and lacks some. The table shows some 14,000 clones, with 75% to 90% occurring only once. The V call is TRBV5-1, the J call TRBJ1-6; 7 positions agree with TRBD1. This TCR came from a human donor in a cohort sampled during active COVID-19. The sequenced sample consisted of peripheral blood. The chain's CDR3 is CASSPGQYDSPLHF. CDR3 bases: TGCGCCAGCAGCCCGGGACAGTACGATTCACCCCTCCACTTT.